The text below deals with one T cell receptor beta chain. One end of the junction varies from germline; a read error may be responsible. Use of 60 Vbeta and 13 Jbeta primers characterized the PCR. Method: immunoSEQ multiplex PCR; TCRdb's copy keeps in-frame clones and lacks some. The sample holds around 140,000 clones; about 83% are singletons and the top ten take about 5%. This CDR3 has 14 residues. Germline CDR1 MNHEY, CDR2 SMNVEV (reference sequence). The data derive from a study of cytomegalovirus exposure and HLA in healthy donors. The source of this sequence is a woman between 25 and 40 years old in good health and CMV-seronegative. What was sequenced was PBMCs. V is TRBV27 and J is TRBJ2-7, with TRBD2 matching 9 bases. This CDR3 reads CASSFPGSGRILAF. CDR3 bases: TGTGCCAGCAGTTTCCCCGGGAGCGGGAGGATTCTCGCCTTC.